This T cell receptor beta chain was retrieved from a study of T cells in Graves' hyperthyroidism and ophthalmopathy. Germline trimming cut 4 bases from V and 2 bases from J; bases unmatched to any gene: 0. The CDR3 sequence is 13 residues long. Per germline, CDR1 SNHLY and CDR2 FYNNEI. Amplified TCR beta CDR3 regions derived from RNA transcripts. A set of HTBI primers served as the primers for a first-round RT-PCR of the TCR CDR3. TCRdb passed the multiplex PCR reads through MiXCR, listing each CDR3 protein once. The sample yields fewer than 550,000 distinct CDR3 sequences, 15% to 19% seen once. There are many counts of this clonotype.

The clonotype was recovered from a woman between 18 and 30 years old with Graves' hyperthyroidism. The source material was blood. The chain is built from TRBV2 and TRBJ1-2; 8 positions match TRBD1. CDR3 amino acids: CASSGQGNYGYTF. CDR3 in DNA: TGTGCCAGCAGTGGACAGGGGAACTATGGCTACACCTTC.